The T cell receptor beta chain described here comes from a study of OX40 agonist ivuxolimab in advanced cancers. Study background: Partial responses were achieved by three patients: one hepatocellular carcinoma, two cutaneous melanoma.

Details on this clone: What it binds is unknown.

Study-wide results and limits: The study observed clonal expansion of CD4+ and CD8+ blood T cells by week 6 at 0.1 to 3.0 mg/kg.

The length of the CDR3 is 17 residues. Germline lookup yields CDR1 SGDLS and CDR2 YYNGEE. Trimming pared 0 bases from V and 7 bases from J, leaving 22 bases between. TCRdb's table, derived via immunoSEQ multiplex PCR, lists solely in-frame clones and lacks some. The sample carries about 12,000 clones, approximately 80% recorded once. The TCR comes from an adult with an advanced solid tumor such as melanoma, head and neck, liver or kidney cancer. The sample was CD4+ or CD8+ T cells sorted from blood, taken in a trial of the OX40 agonist ivuxolimab. This chain links TRBV9 with TRBJ1-2; D uncertain. CDR3 in amino acids: CASSVAPDSLLSAGYTF. The CDR3, as DNA: TGTGCCAGCAGCGTAGCCCCGGACTCGCTCTTGTCGGCTGGCTACACCTTC.